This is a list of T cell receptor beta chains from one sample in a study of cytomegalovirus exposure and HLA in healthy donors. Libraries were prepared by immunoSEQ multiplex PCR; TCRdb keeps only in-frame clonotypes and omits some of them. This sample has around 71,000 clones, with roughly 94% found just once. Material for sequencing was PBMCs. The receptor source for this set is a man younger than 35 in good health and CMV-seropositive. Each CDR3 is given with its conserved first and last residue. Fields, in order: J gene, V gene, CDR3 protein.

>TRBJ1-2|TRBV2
CASRSSTGNYGYTF
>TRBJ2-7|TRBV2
CASSLLAGLHYEQYF
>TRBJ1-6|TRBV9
CASSVGHQNSPLHF
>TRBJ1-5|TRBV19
CASRGRSNQPQHF
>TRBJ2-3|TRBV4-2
CASSQSPAGVGTDTQYF
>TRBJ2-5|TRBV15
CATSDGLTQETQYF
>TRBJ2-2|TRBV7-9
CASSLVLNTGELFF
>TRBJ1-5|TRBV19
CASRLSNQPQHF
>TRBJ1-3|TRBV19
CASSSGGSGNTIYF
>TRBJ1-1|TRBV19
CASSTGVPLNTEAFF
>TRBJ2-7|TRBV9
CASSVEGGGQAFDEQYF
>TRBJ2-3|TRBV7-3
CASSLNFVGRSSTDTQYF
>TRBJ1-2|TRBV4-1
CASRAGGSGYTF
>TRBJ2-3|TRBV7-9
CASSRGLAGLRGDTQYF
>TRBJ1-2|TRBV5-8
CASSLRQGRTNYGYTF
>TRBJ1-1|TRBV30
CAWSAPISGLVAFF
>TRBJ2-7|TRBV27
CASLSPSYEQYF
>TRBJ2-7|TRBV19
CASSQKGAGYEQYF
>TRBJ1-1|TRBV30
CAWSQGTADPSRF
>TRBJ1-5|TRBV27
CASSLLPGQPQHF
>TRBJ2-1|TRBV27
CASSPESGRANNEQFF
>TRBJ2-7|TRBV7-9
CASTHGGSSYEQYF
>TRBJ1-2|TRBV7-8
CASSFSYRGAYGYTF
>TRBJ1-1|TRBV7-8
CASTGGTEAFF
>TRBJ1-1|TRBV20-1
CSAGHTEAFF
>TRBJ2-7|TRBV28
CASSIQGGVSEQYF
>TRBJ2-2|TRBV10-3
CAISGDKNTGELFF
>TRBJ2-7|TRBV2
CASSPGSLSYEQYF
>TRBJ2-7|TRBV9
CASSGDRRVDEQYF
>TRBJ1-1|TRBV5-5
CASSLTGKDTEAFF
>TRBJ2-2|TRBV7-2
CASTLYGGSNTGELFF
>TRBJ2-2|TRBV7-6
CASSLAAGGRGTGELFF
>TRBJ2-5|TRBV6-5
CASRASGGWETQYF
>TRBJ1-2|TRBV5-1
CASQGQDHYGYTF
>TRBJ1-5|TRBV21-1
CASSKGRGGSNQPQHF
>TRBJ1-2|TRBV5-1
CASSLAGGGDGYTF
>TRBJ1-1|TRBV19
CASSGGQLNTEAFF
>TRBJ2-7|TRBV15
CATSRDREGGEQYF
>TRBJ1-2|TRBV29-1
CSVEDSSNYGYTF
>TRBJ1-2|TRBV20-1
CSARDNKGYTF
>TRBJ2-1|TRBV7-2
CASSLFTGAKFF
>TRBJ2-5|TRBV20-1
CSDSALETQYF
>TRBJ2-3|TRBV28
CASSVGGGASTDTQYF
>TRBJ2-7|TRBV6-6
CASSSPGQGAYEQYF
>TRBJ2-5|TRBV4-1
CASSHRRRETQYF
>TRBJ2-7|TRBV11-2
CASSLVGQGTYEQYF
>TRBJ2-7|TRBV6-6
CASRREGPSEQYF
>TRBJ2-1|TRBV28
CASSLQAEYNEQFF
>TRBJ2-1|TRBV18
CASSPPSGRVEQFF
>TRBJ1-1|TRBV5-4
CASSSPPDRGTEAFF
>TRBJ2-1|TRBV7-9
CASSLGQGGDEQFF
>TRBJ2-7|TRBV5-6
CASSLGDRPSYEQYF
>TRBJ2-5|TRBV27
CASSWLREGLKTQYF
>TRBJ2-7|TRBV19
CASSIGLAGETPPPYEQYF
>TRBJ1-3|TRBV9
CASSVGQGNTIYF
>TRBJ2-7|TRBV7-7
CASSPSRGYEQYF
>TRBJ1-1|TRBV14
CASSHGQGLEAFF
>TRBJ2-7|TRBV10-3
CAIRGTAQPYEQYF
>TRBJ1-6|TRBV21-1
CASSKGRQGGHNSPLHF
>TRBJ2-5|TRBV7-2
CASSPRPGGQTQYF